This is a list of T cell receptor beta chains from one sample in a study of Graves' ophthalmopathy and Graves' hyperthyroidism. TCRdb used MiXCR to reprocess the multiplex PCR reads, holding one entry per CDR3 protein. The sample lists 650,000 to 800,000 distinct CDR3 sequences; more than 40% were seen once. The material sequenced was peripheral blood. The receptors shown here come from an adult man with Graves' ophthalmopathy. Both conserved end residues are part of each CDR3. D genes are given only for firm matches. Only some rows state a clone size, as once, few, many or a class for expanded clones.

V,J,D,size,CDR3,DNA
TRBV19,TRBJ1-1,NA,many,CASTKRSRTEAFF,TGTGCCAGTACTAAACGATCAAGGACTGAAGCTTTCTTT
TRBV18,TRBJ1-5,TRBD1,NA,CASSKQGEGQPQHF,TGTGCCAGCTCAAAACAGGGGGAGGGCCAGCCCCAGCATTTT
TRBV6-5,TRBJ1-2,NA,many,CASSPFGSSYGYTF,TGTGCCAGCAGTCCCTTTGGTTCCAGCTATGGCTACACCTTC
TRBV7-2,TRBJ1-2,NA,many,CASSFTGTSVGPKYGYTF,TGTGCCAGCAGCTTCACCGGGACATCCGTTGGTCCGAAATATGGCTACACCTTC
TRBV7-9,TRBJ2-7,NA,many,CASSLWGDATQQYF,TGTGCCAGCAGCTTATGGGGAGACGCCACGCAGCAGTACTTC
TRBV19,TRBJ1-5,NA,NA,CASSIGPWGGQPQHF,TGTGCCAGTAGTATAGGCCCCTGGGGGGGTCAGCCCCAGCATTTT
TRBV25-1,TRBJ2-2,TRBD1,NA,CASSETTGLTGELFF,TGTGCCAGCAGTGAGACGACAGGGTTAACCGGGGAGCTGTTTTTT
TRBV10-3,TRBJ1-5,NA,NA,CAISERGDGTQHF,TGTGCCATCAGTGAAAGGGGGGATGGGACCCAGCATTTT
TRBV7-2,TRBJ2-7,NA,many,CASSFLGEPREQYF,TGTGCCAGCAGCTTTCTGGGAGAGCCGCGGGAGCAGTACTTC
TRBV25-1,TRBJ1-3,NA,once,CASSPPEGASGNTIYF,TGTGCCAGCTCACCACCGGAGGGCGCCTCTGGAAACACCATATATTTT
TRBV9,TRBJ2-7,NA,many,CASSPVGSYEQYF,TGTGCCAGCAGCCCCGTAGGATCCTACGAGCAGTACTTC
TRBV2,TRBJ2-2,NA,many,CASGAGANTGELFF,TGTGCCAGCGGTGCAGGGGCGAACACCGGGGAGCTGTTTTTT
TRBV20-1,TRBJ2-2,NA,NA,CSARRHTEGYTGELFF,TGCAGTGCTAGACGACACACCGAAGGGTACACCGGGGAGCTGTTTTTT
TRBV5-1,TRBJ2-7,NA,many,CASSSGTGQYF,TGCGCCAGCAGCTCAGGGACCGGGCAGTACTTC
TRBV29-1,TRBJ2-2,NA,many,CSVSGRMTGELFF,TGCAGCGTTAGCGGAAGGATGACCGGGGAGCTGTTTTTT